Reported below is one T cell receptor (beta chain). The CDR3 loop spans 15 amino acids. Germline loops: CDR1 MNHEY, CDR2 SVGAGI. Trimming cost V 7 bases and J 8 bases; bases outside gene matches: 11. The protocol was immunoSEQ multiplex PCR, while the TCRdb copy is restricted to in-frame clones and leaves out a portion. The sample shows around 140,000 clones, about 91% of them seen only once. These data belong to a study of blood T cell repertoires in COVID-19. Whole-study context: Researchers got acute and convalescent COVID-19 samples from the United States, Italy and Spain. PBMCs, B-cell-depleted T cells, or T cells provided the cDNA or gDNA that made up the material.

The specimen was peripheral blood. The chain is built from TRBV6-5 and TRBJ1-6; 7 bases are shared with TRBD1. The clonotype comes from a woman aged 60 to 75 with acute or convalescent COVID-19. In DNA, the CDR3 is TGTGCCAGCACCTCACTGACAGGGTGGGATTCACCCCTCCACTTT. Encoded protein: CASTSLTGWDSPLHF.